The rows below give T cell receptor beta chains drawn from one sample of a study of cytomegalovirus exposure and HLA in healthy donors. The data were produced by immunoSEQ multiplex PCR, yet TCRdb's version contains in-frame clones alone and is incomplete. The sample carries tens of thousands of clones, 70% to 75% recorded once. The specimen was PBMCs. The receptor source for this set is a man aged 60 to 75 in good health and CMV-seronegative. Both conserved end residues are part of each CDR3.

>TRBJ1-1|TRBV30
CAWGLTTGGTEAFF
>TRBJ2-7|TRBV7-9
CASSWGGSSYEQYF
>TRBJ2-3|TRBV19
CASREVAATFLSTDTQYF
>TRBJ2-3|TRBV2
CASTLAGISDTQYF
>TRBJ1-2|TRBV29-1
CSALTGHGYTF
>TRBJ2-1|TRBV7-2
CASSFRGADHEQFF
>TRBJ1-5|TRBV5-1
CASSGGANQPQHF
>TRBJ1-5|TRBV6-5
CASRPSGISNQPQHF
>TRBJ2-7|TRBV19
CASSTSTGPGGEQYF
>TRBJ2-2|TRBV4-1
CASSHLRGLAGPGAGELFF
>TRBJ2-1|TRBV11-3
CASSLLAGGAEFF
>TRBJ1-2|TRBV27
CASSSRGLHYGYTF
>TRBJ2-3|TRBV6-5
CASSSAGANLDTQYF
>TRBJ1-3|TRBV7-8
CASSIRSGGNTIYF
>TRBJ2-1|TRBV6-5
CASKTGYNEQFF
>TRBJ2-1|TRBV4-2
CASSQEPSGGYNEQFF
>TRBJ1-2|TRBV5-6
CASSSDRSYGYTF
>TRBJ2-1|TRBV19
CASKLAGTYEQFF
>TRBJ2-1|TRBV9
CASSGLGSRSSYNEQFF
>TRBJ2-3|TRBV7-3
CASKPGGFTDTQYF
>TRBJ2-3|TRBV30
CAWSRQGGTDTQYF
>TRBJ1-1|TRBV30
CAWSQMHMNTEAFF
>TRBJ2-3|TRBV7-9
CSSSQSGDTQYF